The 32 T cell receptor beta chains reported below all come from one sample, sequenced in a study of blood T cell repertoires in COVID-19. Clones were sequenced by immunoSEQ multiplex PCR, and TCRdb holds only the in-frame ones, with some missing. The sample holds around 220,000 clones, 88% seen once. The sample taken for sequencing was peripheral blood. These receptors originate from a woman in her forties who had recovered from COVID-19.

The chain couples TRBV5-1 to TRBJ1-6, with 7 positions matching TRBD1. The CDR3 consists of 15 residues. The germline CDR1 and CDR2 sequences are SGHRS and YFSETQ. V trimming: 3 bases; J trimming: 10 bases; junction bases outside the gene matches: 10. The CDR3 is CASSSDGDSRSPLHF. DNA of the CDR3: TGCGCCAGCAGCTCGGACGGGGACAGCCGCTCACCCCTCCACTTT. The complete variable domain, with remaining parts taken from reference TRBV5-1 and TRBJ1-6, reads KAGVTQTPRYLIKTRGQQVTLSCSPISGHRSVSWYQQTPGQGLQFLFEYFSETQRNKGNFPGRFSGRQFSNSRSEMNVSTLELGDSALYLCASSSDGDSRSPLHFGNGTRLTVT.

The V call is TRBV6-5, the J call TRBJ1-2, with 7 bases identical to TRBD1. Germline V gene data show CDR1 as MNHEY and CDR2 as SVGAGI. J was trimmed by 4 bases and V by 8 bases; bases with no gene match: 10. The length of the CDR3 is 14 residues. The DNA for the CDR3 is TGTGCCAGCCGCACCGGGACAGAGAGCTATGGCTACACCTTC. It encodes CASRTGTESYGYTF.

The J gene is TRBJ2-1, the V gene TRBV24-1, with TRBD1 as a possible D gene (5 bases). CDR3 length equals 17 residues. From germline, CDR1 is KGHDR and CDR2 SFDVKD. Trimming removed 3 bases at V and 1 base at J, with 15 bases between. Written as DNA, the CDR3 is TGTGCCACCAGTGATCTTAGGGGAAAAGGATCCTACAATGAGCAGTTCTTC. The encoded protein is CATSDLRGKGSYNEQFF.

The gene calls are TRBV30 and TRBJ2-2; TRBD1 matches at 10 bases. The CDR3 spans 16 residues. Per the germline V gene, CDR1 is GTSNPN and CDR2 is SVGIG (reference sequence). Losses at the gene ends were 3 bases for V and 3 bases for J; bases not matched to a gene: 7. The CDR3 DNA follows: TGTGCCTGGAGGAAAGCCGGGACAGGGGACACCGGGGAGCTGTTTTTT. It yields the protein CAWRKAGTGDTGELFF.

The chain joins TRBV14 to TRBJ2-3, with 12 nucleotides matching TRBD2. The CDR3 is 15 amino acids. Germline V gene data show CDR1 as SGHDN and CDR2 as FVKESK. The trim removed 4 bases at V and 3 bases at J, leaving 2 bases unmatched. The CDR3 DNA reads as TGTGCCAGCAGCCGGACTAGCGGGAAAACAGATACGCAGTATTTT. This codes for CASSRTSGKTDTQYF.

The chain employs TRBV5-1 and TRBJ2-7, with D possibly being TRBD2 (6 bases). Germline assignment: CDR1 SGHRS and CDR2 YFSETQ. V was cut by 0 bases and J by 2 bases, with 18 bases left in between. The CDR3 is made up of 17 amino acids. CDR3 nucleotides: TGCGCCAGCAGCTTGGGCCCCCTTCTAGCGAATACCTACGAGCAGTACTTC. Translated: CASSLGPLLANTYEQYF. Full variable domain (remainder filled in from reference TRBV5-1 and TRBJ2-7): KAGVTQTPRYLIKTRGQQVTLSCSPISGHRSVSWYQQTPGQGLQFLFEYFSETQRNKGNFPGRFSGRQFSNSRSEMNVSTLELGDSALYLCASSLGPLLANTYEQYFGPGTRLTVT.

The rearrangement uses TRBV21-1 and TRBJ2-1; the listed D gene, TRBD2, was not tested against the DNA. TRBV21-1 is listed as a pseudogene. The CDR3 runs 14 residues. CDR3 in amino acids: CASSKYGYYNEQFF. As DNA, the CDR3 is TGTGCCAGCAGCAAGTACGGGTACTACAATGAGCAGTTCTTC.

This chain joins TRBV20-1 and TRBJ2-7; D unclear. The CDR3 is made up of 12 amino acids. V shed 3 bases and J shed 2 bases, with 8 bases lying between them. CDR1 is DFQATT and CDR2 is SNEGSKA in the germline V gene (reference sequence). The CDR3 DNA follows: TGCAGTGCTAGTTCAGATACCTACGAGCAGTACTTC. Amino acids: CSASSDTYEQYF.

This chain uses TRBV5-1 with TRBJ2-5; D not certain. The V and J ends lost 0 bases and 2 bases respectively, with 8 bases between them. The germline CDR1 and CDR2 sequences are SGHRS and YFSETQ. The CDR3 totals 14 residues. The CDR3: CASSLGGAQETQYF. The CDR3 DNA sequence: TGCGCCAGCAGCTTGGGAGGCGCGCAAGAGACCCAGTACTTC.

The chain has TRBV30 and TRBJ1-3; tentative D call: TRBD1 (6 bases). Looked up from germline, CDR1 is GTSNPN and CDR2 is SVGIG (reference sequence). Trimming left V 5 bases short and J 6 bases short, with 23 bases between. This CDR3 has 16 residues. CDR3 coding DNA: TGTGCCTGGTCGGGGGGCGACAGGCCGGGGTTAAACACCATATATTTT. The encoded protein is CAWSGGDRPGLNTIYF.

The chain employs TRBV5-8 and TRBJ2-1, with a weak D call TRBD2 (7 bases). CDR1 and CDR2 (germline): SGHTS, YDEGEE. This CDR3 has 14 residues. V gave up 2 bases and J gave up 5 bases, with 11 bases separating them. CDR3 nucleotide sequence: TGTGCCAGCAGCTTTAGGGGGGGGCACAATGAGCAGTTCTTC. Translated, it gives CASSFRGGHNEQFF.

V usage is TRBV6-2 or TRBV6-3 and J usage is TRBJ1-5; TRBD1 matches at 8 bases. The CDR3 contains 16 residues. Germline trimming cut 4 bases from V and 1 base from J; bases unmatched to any gene: 6. Germline V lookup: CDR1 MNHEY, CDR2 SVGEGT. The CDR3 DNA sequence: TGTGCCAGCAGTTTCGCAGGGGGCTTAAGCAATCAGCCCCAGCATTTT. Amino acid sequence: CASSFAGGLSNQPQHF.

As concerns this clone: Other DNA sequences in the same sample also yield this CDR3. This chain links TRBV2 with TRBJ1-2, with 7 nucleotides matching TRBD1. Germline loops: CDR1 SNHLY, CDR2 FYNNEI. The CDR3 has 13 amino acids. V was clipped by 3 bases and J by 2 bases; unmatched bases: 0. CDR3 sequence (DNA): TGTGCCAGCAGTGAGGGACAGAACTATGGCTACACCTTC. Encoded protein: CASSEGQNYGYTF.

This sequence joins TRBV13 and TRBJ2-7, with D possibly matching TRBD2 (6 bases). Trimming stripped 5 bases from V and 9 bases from J, with 20 bases between. The CDR3 is 14 amino acids. The germline CDR1 and CDR2 sequences are PRHDT and FYEKMQ (reference sequence). The CDR3 DNA follows: TGTGCCAGCAGCCCCGGGGGTAGCGGTAGTTGGCAGTACTTC. This codes for CASSPGGSGSWQYF.

In DNA form, the CDR3 reads TGTGCCAGCAGCTCCACACCCCACGGGAGGGCCCAGAATGAGCAGTTCTTC. Translated: CASSSTPHGRAQNEQFF. This chain joins TRBV7-2 and TRBJ2-1; 8 positions match TRBD2. Trimming took 4 bases from V and 7 from J; bases not matched to a gene: 15. CDR1 and CDR2 from the germline V gene are SGHTA and FQGNSA. The CDR3 loop spans 17 amino acids.

This chain links TRBV6-5 with TRBJ2-7; no firm D call. CDR3 length equals 11 residues. Germline V lookup: CDR1 MNHEY, CDR2 SVGAGI. Trimming left V 10 bases short and J 2 bases short, with 9 bases between. In nucleotides, the CDR3 is TGTGCCACCTTGAGCACCTACGAGCAGTACTTC. Encoded protein: CATLSTYEQYF.

The chain recombines TRBV6-6 with TRBJ2-1, with 11 bases lining up with TRBD2. V lost 5 bases, J lost 8 bases, and 14 bases stayed unmatched. CDR1 MNHNY and CDR2 SVGAGI come from the germline V gene (reference sequence). This CDR3 contains 17 residues. This CDR3 reads CASSLSWASGRRDEQFF. DNA for the CDR3: TGTGCCAGCAGTCTATCCTGGGCTAGCGGGAGGAGGGATGAGCAGTTCTTC.

The rearrangement links TRBV18 to TRBJ2-5; a weak D match, TRBD1 (8 bases). The CDR3 is 18 residues long. Germline V gene lookup returns CDR1 KGHSH and CDR2 LQKENI. With 3 bases removed from V and 6 bases from J, the gap between germline ends came to 26 bases. In DNA form, the CDR3 reads TGTGCCAGCTCACCTGAGGGGGGGACAGGATCACGTTGGAAGACCCAGTACTTC. Its protein is CASSPEGGTGSRWKTQYF. The variable domain in full, with the rest retrieved from reference TRBV18 and TRBJ2-5, is NAGVMQNPRHLVRRRGQEARLRCSPMKGHSHVYWYRQLPEEGLKFMVYLQKENIIDESGMPKERFSAEFPKEGPSILRIQQVVRGDSAAYFCASSPEGGTGSRWKTQYFGPGTRLLVL.

This clone has a handful of counts. The chain employs TRBV11-1 and TRBJ1-3, with 9 bases aligning to TRBD1. Germline V gene lookup returns CDR1 SGHAT and CDR2 FQDESV (reference sequence). After removal of 5 bases from V and 6 bases from J, the junction contained 2 bases not matched to a gene. This CDR3 has 13 amino acids. As DNA, the CDR3 is TGTGCCAGCAGCCGGACAGGGGAAAACACCATATATTTT. Amino acid sequence: CASSRTGENTIYF.

The CDR3 DNA reads TGTGCCAGCAGCCAAGGACCGGGACAGGGGAACCACGAGCAGTACTTC. It specifies CASSQGPGQGNHEQYF. The chain is built from TRBV3-1 (or the pseudogene TRBV3-2) and TRBJ2-7; 10 nucleotides agree with TRBD1. Losses at the gene ends were 1 base for V and 5 bases for J; bases not matched to a gene: 8. The CDR3 extends over 16 amino acids. Germline CDR1 and CDR2: LGHDT and YNNKEL (reference sequence).

This chain links TRBV2 with TRBJ2-1; D not certain. Deletions cut 10 bases from V and 5 bases from J, with 9 bases between. Germline assignment: CDR1 SNHLY and CDR2 FYNNEI. This CDR3 contains 11 residues. The CDR3 region is CANSENNEQFF. The DNA for the CDR3 is TGTGCCAACTCTGAGAACAATGAGCAGTTCTTC.

This clone was observed once. The rearrangement joins TRBV7-2 to TRBJ2-1; 11 nucleotides match TRBD2. Germline V gene sequence: CDR1 SGHTA, CDR2 FQGNSA. The CDR3 extends over 15 amino acids. Trimming cost V 6 bases and J 2 bases; bases outside gene matches: 3. The CDR3 region has the DNA TGTGCCAGCAGGCTAGCGGGGGGAGCCTACAATGAGCAGTTCTTC. This translates into CASRLAGGAYNEQFF.

The CDR3 DNA is TGTGCCAGCAGCCAACTTGGGTCAGGGGGGCAGTTCTTC. Residues: CASSQLGSGGQFF. V usage is TRBV14 and J usage is TRBJ2-1, with TRBD1 matching over 7 bases. Germline CDR1 and CDR2: SGHDN and FVKESK. The CDR3 has 13 amino acids. V lost 2 bases, J lost 12 bases, and 7 bases stayed unmatched.

V and J are TRBV29-1 and TRBJ2-7; TRBD2 might be the D (6 bases). The germline CDR1 and CDR2 sequences are SQVTM and ANQGSEA. There are 15 residues in the CDR3. Trimming cost V 5 bases and J 2 bases, with 19 bases left between them. CDR3 region: CSVQAGTGLTYEQYF. CDR3 nucleotides: TGCAGCGTTCAGGCGGGGACTGGACTAACCTACGAGCAGTACTTC.

The chain is built from TRBV7-2 and TRBJ2-3; 13 bases are shared with TRBD2. CDR1 and CDR2 from the germline V gene are SGHTA and FQGNSA. CDR3 length equals 17 residues. J lost 4 bases, V lost 5 bases, and 9 bases had no gene match. This chain's CDR3 is CASSPRRTSGSADTQYF. For the CDR3, the DNA is TGTGCCAGCAGCCCACGCCGGACTAGCGGGAGTGCAGATACGCAGTATTTT.

This clone was counted a single time. The V call is TRBV19, the J call TRBJ2-4; possibly TRBD2 for D (6 bases). The germline V gene has CDR1 LNHDA and CDR2 SQIVND (reference sequence). V dropped 9 bases and J dropped 6 bases, with 21 bases sitting between them. The CDR3 has 15 residues. The DNA of the CDR3 is TGTGCCAGCTGCAGCTTAGGAGGGGTGGCAAACATTCAGTACTTC. This encodes CASCSLGGVANIQYF.

The gene calls are TRBV2 and TRBJ2-1; 9 bases match TRBD2. Looked up from germline, CDR1 is SNHLY and CDR2 is FYNNEI. The CDR3 has 16 amino acids. The ends lost 6 bases at V and 4 bases at J; junction bases unmatched: 10. In DNA form, the CDR3 reads TGTGCCAGCAGGAAAGGCGGGGGGGCCGGGTACAATGAGCAGTTCTTC. As protein: CASRKGGGAGYNEQFF.

The J gene is TRBJ2-1, the V gene TRBV3-1 (or the pseudogene TRBV3-2); D is possibly TRBD1 (6 bases). The CDR3 runs 15 residues. V was pared by 0 bases and J by 4 bases, with 10 bases between. Germline values: CDR1 LGHDT, CDR2 YNNKEL (reference sequence). The CDR3 here is CASSQEPQGYNEQFF. The CDR3 DNA reads TGTGCCAGCAGCCAAGAACCACAGGGATACAATGAGCAGTTCTTC.

The CDR3: CASSASSGGAPNTGELFF. DNA for the CDR3: TGTGCCAGCAGCGCCTCTAGCGGGGGGGCCCCGAACACCGGGGAGCTGTTTTTT. The chain carries TRBV7-2 and TRBJ2-2; 12 bases line up with TRBD2. Per the germline V gene, CDR1 is SGHTA and CDR2 is FQGNSA. This CDR3 has 18 residues. After removal of 5 bases from V and 0 bases from J, the junction contained 7 bases not matched to a gene.

This clone was observed once. The CDR3 protein is CASSGMGAYGYTF. The CDR3, as DNA: TGTGCCAGCAGTGGTATGGGGGCATACGGCTACACCTTC. This rearrangement joins TRBV2 to TRBJ1-2; possible D gene TRBD1, 6 bases. The CDR3 length is 13 residues. V shed 4 bases and J shed 8 bases, with 14 bases lying between them. CDR1 is SNHLY and CDR2 is FYNNEI in the germline V gene.

The rearrangement uses TRBV28 and TRBJ2-7; the D gene is possibly TRBD2 (7 bases). The germline gives CDR1 MDHEN, CDR2 SYDVKM. The CDR3 has 17 amino acids. Trimming cost V 3 bases and J 0 bases, with 18 bases left between them. CDR3 bases: TGTGCCAGCAGTTTGGTTTTGGGGGGGACATACTCCTACGAGCAGTACTTC. Protein product: CASSLVLGGTYSYEQYF.

J is TRBJ2-7 and V is TRBV5-1; 9 nucleotides agree with TRBD1. The trim removed 0 bases at V and 2 bases at J, leaving 3 bases unmatched. The CDR3 covers 15 residues. From germline, CDR1 is SGHRS and CDR2 YFSETQ. The CDR3 DNA reads TGCGCCAGCAGCTTGGCCGGGACAGGGCCCTACGAGCAGTACTTC. Translated, it gives CASSLAGTGPYEQYF. The variable domain in full, completed from reference TRBV5-1 and TRBJ2-7, reads KAGVTQTPRYLIKTRGQQVTLSCSPISGHRSVSWYQQTPGQGLQFLFEYFSETQRNKGNFPGRFSGRQFSNSRSEMNVSTLELGDSALYLCASSLAGTGPYEQYFGPGTRLTVT.